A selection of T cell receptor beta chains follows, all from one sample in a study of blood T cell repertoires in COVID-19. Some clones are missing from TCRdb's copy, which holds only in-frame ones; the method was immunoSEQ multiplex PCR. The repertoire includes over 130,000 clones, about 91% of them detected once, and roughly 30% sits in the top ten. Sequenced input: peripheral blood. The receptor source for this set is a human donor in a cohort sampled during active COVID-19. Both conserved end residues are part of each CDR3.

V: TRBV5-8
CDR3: CASSLAGTGNTEAFF

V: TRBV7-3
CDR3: CASSLLAGGPDTQYF

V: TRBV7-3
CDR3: CASSLVDYRETQYF

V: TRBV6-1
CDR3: CASSEEPGLSSGNTIYF

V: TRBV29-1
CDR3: CSVVNSGYEQYF

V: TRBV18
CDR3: CASSTTSAVDSNQPQHF

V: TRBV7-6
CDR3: CASSSDPGGASNTGELFF

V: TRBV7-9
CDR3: CASRGTSGGFAKNIQYF

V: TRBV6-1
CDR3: CASSEPEGGEKLFF

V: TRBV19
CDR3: CASSPGTRGNQPQHF

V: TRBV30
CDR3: CAWSRGSGGETQYF

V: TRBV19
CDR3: CASSIQGGVYGYTF

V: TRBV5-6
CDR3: CASSLDPTVSYEQYF

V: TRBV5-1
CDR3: CASSLGDRHYEQYF

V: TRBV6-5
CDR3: CASSYSGTGRSPLHF

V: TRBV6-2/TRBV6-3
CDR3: CASSYSSYNEQFF

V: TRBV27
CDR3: CASSSVVWGGNTGELFF

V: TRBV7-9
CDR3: CASSFSGQGSNQPQHF

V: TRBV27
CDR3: CASSSLTGGYEQYF

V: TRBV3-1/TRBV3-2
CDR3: CASSPTGYNEQFF

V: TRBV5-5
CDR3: CASSLRGPSEKLFF

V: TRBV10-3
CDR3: CAISVGGSTDTQYF

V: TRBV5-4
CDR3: CASSLQGDKTQYF

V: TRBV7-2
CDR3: CASSLVGARVVFF

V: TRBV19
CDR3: CASSIDQELADTQYF

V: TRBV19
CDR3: CASSPGDGRNYGYTF

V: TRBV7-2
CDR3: CASSVGGGQPQHF

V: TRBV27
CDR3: CASSLGTTYEQYF